What follows is one T cell receptor (beta chain) and its context. How the authors handled the data: Amplifying reference gene primers gave estimates of nucleated cell counts. Produced via immunoSEQ multiplex PCR; TCRdb's table is partial and in-frame only. The V and J calls and clone size were taken over from that table, and D and trimming were inferred from the DNA. The sample lists 250,000 to 300,000 clones, about four fifths seen once, with around 3.2% in the top ten. The CDR3 covers 14 residues. Germline V lookup: CDR1 MNHEY, CDR2 SVGAGI. V lost 4 bases and J lost 1, with 8 bases in between. These data are taken from a study of blood T cell repertoires in COVID-19. Overall study context: Acute-phase and convalescent COVID-19 samples originated in the United States, Italy and Spain. The analysed material was cDNA or gDNA that came from T cells, B-cell-depleted T cells, or PBMCs.

The TCR comes from a woman aged 55 to 70 with active or convalescent COVID-19. The chain couples TRBV6-5 to TRBJ1-5; D possibly corresponds to TRBD1 (6 bases). Sequenced: peripheral blood. The CDR3 protein is CASSWTVSNQPQHF. DNA for the CDR3: TGTGCCAGCAGTTGGACAGTGAGCAATCAGCCCCAGCATTTT.